The clone carrying this T cell receptor beta chain was seen a handful of times. The antigen is unknown. V lost 6 bases and J 14 bases, leaving 5 bases between the germline ends. Germline V gives CDR1 LNHDA, CDR2 SQIVND (reference sequence). The CDR3 runs to 8 residues. The sample belongs to a study of T cells after yellow fever vaccination. Conversion of TCR transcripts into cDNA relied on 5'RACE template switching, which added a universal primer site and UMIs. TCRdb recomputed calls from the 5' RACE reads with MiXCR, one row per CDR3 protein. The profile covers 500,000 to 650,000 distinct CDR3 sequences, with 9% to 15% appearing a single time and 15% taken by the ten largest. Study observations and caveats: Overall, a small share of clonotypes was seen in both CD4 and CD8 compartments. After the booster, approximately 96% of CD4 and around nine tenths of CD8 primary-response clones were re-detected.

The V and J genes are TRBV19 and TRBJ2-1; D remains ambiguous. The source is a man aged 30-40 years who received the YFV17D yellow fever vaccine. This material consisted of PBMCs, taken on the day of the yellow fever booster vaccination. The CDR3 region has the DNA TGTGCCAGTAGAATTAAGTTCTTC. As protein: CASRIKFF.